This TCR beta chain was sequenced in a study of monozygotic twins with inflammatory bowel disease. Study findings and constraints: Differing T cell subtypes remained indistinguishable.

Following a re-call of the 5' RACE reads, TCRdb has one entry per CDR3 protein and lacks DNA. This listing includes 310,000 or so distinct CDR3 sequences. CDR1 is SGHAT and CDR2 is FQNNGV in the germline V gene. The CDR3 sequence is 17 residues long. Notes on this clonotype: Its target is not known.

This clonotype originated in a human donor with ulcerative colitis or Crohn's disease, or a healthy co-twin of an affected twin (not recorded which). The sample consisted of blood. V usage is TRBV11-2 and J usage is TRBJ1-1. The CDR3 here is CASSLPSFRFGNTEAFF.